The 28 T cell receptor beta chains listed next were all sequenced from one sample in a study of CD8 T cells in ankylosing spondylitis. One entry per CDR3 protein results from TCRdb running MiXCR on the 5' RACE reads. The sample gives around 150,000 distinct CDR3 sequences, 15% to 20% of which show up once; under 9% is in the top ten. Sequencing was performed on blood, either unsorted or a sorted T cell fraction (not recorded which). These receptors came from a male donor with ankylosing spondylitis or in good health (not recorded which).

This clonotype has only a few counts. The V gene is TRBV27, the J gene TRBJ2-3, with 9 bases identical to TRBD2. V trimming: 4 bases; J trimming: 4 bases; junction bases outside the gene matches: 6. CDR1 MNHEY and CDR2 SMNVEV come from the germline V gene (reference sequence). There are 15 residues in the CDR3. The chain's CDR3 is CASSSVAGVPDTQYF. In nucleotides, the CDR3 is TGTGCCAGCAGTTCGGTAGCGGGAGTTCCAGATACGCAGTATTTT.

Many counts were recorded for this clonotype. This CDR3 reads CASSLSGNSRKYEQYF. As DNA, the CDR3 is TGCGCCAGCAGCTTGAGCGGTAACAGTCGGAAATACGAGCAGTACTTC. The chain has TRBV5-1 and TRBJ2-7, with D perhaps TRBD2 (5 bases). The CDR3 runs 16 residues. V lost 1 base, J lost 4 bases, and 18 bases lay in between. The germline V gene encodes CDR1 SGHRS and CDR2 YFSETQ. The full variable domain, in which reference TRBV5-1 and TRBJ2-7 provide the parts outside the CDR3, is KAGVTQTPRYLIKTRGQQVTLSCSPISGHRSVSWYQQTPGQGLQFLFEYFSETQRNKGNFPGRFSGRQFSNSRSEMNVSTLELGDSALYLCASSLSGNSRKYEQYFGPGTRLTVT.

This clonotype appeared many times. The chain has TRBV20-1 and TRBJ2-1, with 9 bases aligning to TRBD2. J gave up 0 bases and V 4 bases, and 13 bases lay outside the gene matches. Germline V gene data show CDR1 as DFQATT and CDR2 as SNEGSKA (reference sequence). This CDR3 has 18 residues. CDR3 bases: TGCAGTGCTAATTTTGCTAGCGGGAAGGGGAGCTCCTACAATGAGCAGTTCTTC. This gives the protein CSANFASGKGSSYNEQFF.

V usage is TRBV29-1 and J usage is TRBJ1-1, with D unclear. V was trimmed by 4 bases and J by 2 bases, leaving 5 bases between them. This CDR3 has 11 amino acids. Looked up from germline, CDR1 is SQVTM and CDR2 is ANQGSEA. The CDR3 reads CSVAENTEAFF. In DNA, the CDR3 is TGCAGCGTTGCGGAAAACACTGAAGCTTTCTTT.

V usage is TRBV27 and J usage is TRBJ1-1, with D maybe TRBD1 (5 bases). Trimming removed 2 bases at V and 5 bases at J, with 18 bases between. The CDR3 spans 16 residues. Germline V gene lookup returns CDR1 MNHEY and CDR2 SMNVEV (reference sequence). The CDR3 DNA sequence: TGTGCCAGCAGTTTAGGATCCTTTGGGGGAAGGACTGAAGCTTTCTTT. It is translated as CASSLGSFGGRTEAFF.

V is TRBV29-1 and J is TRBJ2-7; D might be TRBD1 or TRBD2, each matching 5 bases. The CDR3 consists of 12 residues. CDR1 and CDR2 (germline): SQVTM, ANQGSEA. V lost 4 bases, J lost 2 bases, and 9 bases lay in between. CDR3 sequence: CSVGDGPYEQYF. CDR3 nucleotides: TGCAGCGTTGGGGACGGGCCCTACGAGCAGTACTTC.

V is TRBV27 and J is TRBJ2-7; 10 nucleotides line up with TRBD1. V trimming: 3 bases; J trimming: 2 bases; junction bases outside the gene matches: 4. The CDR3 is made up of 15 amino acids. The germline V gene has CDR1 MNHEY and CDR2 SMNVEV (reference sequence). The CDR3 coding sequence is TGTGCCAGCAGTTTGGGGACAGGGGTGGCCTACGAGCAGTACTTC. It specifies CASSLGTGVAYEQYF.

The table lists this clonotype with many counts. CDR3 coding DNA: TGTGCCAGCAGTTTTGGGGCGAGAGGTAGTCAGCCCCAGCATTTT. Its protein product is CASSFGARGSQPQHF. The chain joins TRBV12-3 or TRBV12-4 to TRBJ1-5, with D possibly TRBD1 on 5 matching bases. Trimming removed 3 bases from V and 6 bases from J, with 15 bases in between. This CDR3 has 15 residues.

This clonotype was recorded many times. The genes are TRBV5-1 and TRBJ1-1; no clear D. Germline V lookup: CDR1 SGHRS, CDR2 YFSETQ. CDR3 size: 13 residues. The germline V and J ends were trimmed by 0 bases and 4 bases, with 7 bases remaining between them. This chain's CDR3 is CASSLDHVTEAFF. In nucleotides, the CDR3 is TGCGCCAGCAGCTTGGATCACGTCACTGAAGCTTTCTTT.

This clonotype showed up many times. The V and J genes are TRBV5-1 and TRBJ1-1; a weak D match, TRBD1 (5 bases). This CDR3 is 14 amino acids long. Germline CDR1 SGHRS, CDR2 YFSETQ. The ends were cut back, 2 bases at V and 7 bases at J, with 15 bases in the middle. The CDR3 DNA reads TGCGCCAGCAGCTTCCGGGACCCGAGGGATGAAGCTTTCTTT. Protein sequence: CASSFRDPRDEAFF.

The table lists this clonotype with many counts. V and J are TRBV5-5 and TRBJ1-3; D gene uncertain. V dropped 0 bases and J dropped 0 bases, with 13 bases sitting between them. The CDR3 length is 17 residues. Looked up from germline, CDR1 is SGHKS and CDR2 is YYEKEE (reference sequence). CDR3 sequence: CASSLDRTGDSGNTIYF. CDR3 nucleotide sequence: TGTGCCAGCAGCTTGGACCGTACGGGTGACTCTGGAAACACCATATATTTT.

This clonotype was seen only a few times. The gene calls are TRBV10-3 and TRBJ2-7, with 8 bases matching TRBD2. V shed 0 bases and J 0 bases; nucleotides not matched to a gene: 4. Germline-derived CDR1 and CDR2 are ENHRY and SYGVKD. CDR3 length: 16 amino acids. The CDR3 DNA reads TGTGCCATCAGTGAGTCTCCCCTAGCGGGCTCCTACGAGCAGTACTTC. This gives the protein CAISESPLAGSYEQYF.

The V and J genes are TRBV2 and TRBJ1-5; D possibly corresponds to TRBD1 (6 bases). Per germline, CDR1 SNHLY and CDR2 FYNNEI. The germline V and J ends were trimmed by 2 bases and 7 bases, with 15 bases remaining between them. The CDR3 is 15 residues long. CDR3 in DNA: TGTGCCAGCAGTGAAATGACAGGCGGTGGGCAGCCCCAGCATTTT. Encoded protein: CASSEMTGGGQPQHF.

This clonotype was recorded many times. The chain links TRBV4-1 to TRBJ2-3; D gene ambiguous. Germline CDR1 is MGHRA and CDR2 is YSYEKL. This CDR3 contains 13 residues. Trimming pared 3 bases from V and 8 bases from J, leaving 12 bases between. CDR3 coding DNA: TGCGCCAGCAGCCAGTTGGGCCTAGGTACGCAGTATTTT. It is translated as CASSQLGLGTQYF.

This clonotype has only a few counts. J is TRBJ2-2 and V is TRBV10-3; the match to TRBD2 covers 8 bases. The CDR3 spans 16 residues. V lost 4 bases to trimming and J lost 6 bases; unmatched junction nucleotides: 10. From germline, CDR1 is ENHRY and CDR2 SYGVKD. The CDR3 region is CAISGPAGVISGELFF. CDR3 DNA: TGTGCCATCAGTGGGCCAGCGGGAGTTATTTCCGGGGAGCTGTTTTTT.

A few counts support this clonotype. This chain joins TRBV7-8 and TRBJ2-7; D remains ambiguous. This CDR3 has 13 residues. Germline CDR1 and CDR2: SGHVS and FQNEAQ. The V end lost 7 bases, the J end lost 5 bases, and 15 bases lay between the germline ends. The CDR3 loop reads CASNRAYPDEQYF. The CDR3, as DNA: TGTGCCAGCAATAGGGCCTACCCGGACGAGCAGTACTTC.

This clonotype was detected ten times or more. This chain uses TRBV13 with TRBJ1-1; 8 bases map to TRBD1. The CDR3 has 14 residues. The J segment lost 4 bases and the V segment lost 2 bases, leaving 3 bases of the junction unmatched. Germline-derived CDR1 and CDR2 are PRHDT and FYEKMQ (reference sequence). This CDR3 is CASSLHGQGTEAFF. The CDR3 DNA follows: TGTGCCAGCAGCTTACATGGACAGGGCACTGAAGCTTTCTTT.

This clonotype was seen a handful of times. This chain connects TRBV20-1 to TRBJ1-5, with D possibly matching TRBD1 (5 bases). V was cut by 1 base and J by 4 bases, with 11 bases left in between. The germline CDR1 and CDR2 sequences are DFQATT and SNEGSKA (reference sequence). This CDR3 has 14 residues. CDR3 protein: CSARVGAWNQPQHF. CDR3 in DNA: TGCAGTGCTAGAGTAGGGGCCTGGAATCAGCCCCAGCATTTT.

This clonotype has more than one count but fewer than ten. CDR3 sequence: CASTLGRGSEKLFF. The CDR3 DNA follows: TGTGCCAGCACCCTGGGCAGGGGGAGCGAAAAACTGTTTTTT. The rearrangement joins TRBV27 to TRBJ1-4; TRBD1 matches 7 bases. CDR3 length equals 14 residues. Germline V lookup: CDR1 MNHEY, CDR2 SMNVEV (reference sequence). Trimming removed 7 bases from V and 8 bases from J; junction bases left unmatched: 10.

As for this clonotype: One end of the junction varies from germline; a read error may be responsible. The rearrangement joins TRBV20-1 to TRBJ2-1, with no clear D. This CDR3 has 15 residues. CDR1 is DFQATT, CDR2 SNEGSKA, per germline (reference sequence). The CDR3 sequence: CSAPEVRSSYNEQFF. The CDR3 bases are TGCAGTGCTCCGGAAGTCAGGAGCTCCTACAATGAACAGTTCTTC.

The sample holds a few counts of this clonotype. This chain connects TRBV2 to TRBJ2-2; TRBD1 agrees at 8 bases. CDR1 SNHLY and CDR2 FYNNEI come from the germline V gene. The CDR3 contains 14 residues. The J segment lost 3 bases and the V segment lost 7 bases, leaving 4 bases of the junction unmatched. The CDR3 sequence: CASTGGFYTGELFF. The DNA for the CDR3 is TGTGCCAGCACAGGGGGCTTTTACACCGGGGAGCTGTTTTTT.

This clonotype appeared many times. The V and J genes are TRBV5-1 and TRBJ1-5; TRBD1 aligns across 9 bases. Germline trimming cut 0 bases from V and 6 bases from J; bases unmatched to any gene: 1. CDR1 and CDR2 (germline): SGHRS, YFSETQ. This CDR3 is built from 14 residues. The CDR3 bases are TGCGCCAGCAGCTTGGGGGACAGGGCTCAGCCCCAGCATTTT. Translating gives CASSLGDRAQPQHF.

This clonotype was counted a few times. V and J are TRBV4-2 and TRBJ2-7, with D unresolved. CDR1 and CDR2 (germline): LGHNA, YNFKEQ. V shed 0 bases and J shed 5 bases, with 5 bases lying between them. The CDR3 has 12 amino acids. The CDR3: CASSQDTNEQYF. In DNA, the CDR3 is TGTGCCAGCAGCCAAGATACGAACGAGCAGTACTTC.

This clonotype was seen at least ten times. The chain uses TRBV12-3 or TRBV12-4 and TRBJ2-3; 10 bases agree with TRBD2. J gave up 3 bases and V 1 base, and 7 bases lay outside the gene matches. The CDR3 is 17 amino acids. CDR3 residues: CASSLGTSGYGTDTQYF. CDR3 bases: TGTGCCAGCAGTTTAGGGACTAGCGGTTATGGGACAGATACGCAGTATTTT.

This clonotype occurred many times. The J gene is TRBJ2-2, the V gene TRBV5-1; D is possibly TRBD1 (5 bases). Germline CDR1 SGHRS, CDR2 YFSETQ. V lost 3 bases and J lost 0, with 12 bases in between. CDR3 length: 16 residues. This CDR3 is CASSSAGNTNTGELFF. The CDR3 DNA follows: TGCGCCAGCAGCTCTGCAGGGAACACGAACACCGGGGAGCTGTTTTTT.

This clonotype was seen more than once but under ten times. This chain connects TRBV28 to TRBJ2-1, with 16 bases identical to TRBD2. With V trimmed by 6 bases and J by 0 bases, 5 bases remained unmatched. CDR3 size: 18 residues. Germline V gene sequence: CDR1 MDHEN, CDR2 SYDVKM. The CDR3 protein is CASSLGLAGGASYNEQFF. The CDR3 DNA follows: TGTGCCAGCAGCCTGGGACTAGCGGGAGGGGCCTCCTACAATGAGCAGTTCTTC.

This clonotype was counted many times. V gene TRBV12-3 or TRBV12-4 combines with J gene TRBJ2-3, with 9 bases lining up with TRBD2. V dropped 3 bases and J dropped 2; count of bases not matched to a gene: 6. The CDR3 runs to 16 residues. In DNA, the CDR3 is TGTGCCAGCAGTTTGAGTAGCGGGAGTATCACAGATACGCAGTATTTT. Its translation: CASSLSSGSITDTQYF.

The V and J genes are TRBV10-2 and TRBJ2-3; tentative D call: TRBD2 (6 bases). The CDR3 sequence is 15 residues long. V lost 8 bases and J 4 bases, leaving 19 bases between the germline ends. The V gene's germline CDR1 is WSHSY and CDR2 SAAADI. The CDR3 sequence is CASWDLGSGADTQYF. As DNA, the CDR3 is TGCGCCAGCTGGGACTTAGGAAGTGGTGCAGATACGCAGTATTTT.